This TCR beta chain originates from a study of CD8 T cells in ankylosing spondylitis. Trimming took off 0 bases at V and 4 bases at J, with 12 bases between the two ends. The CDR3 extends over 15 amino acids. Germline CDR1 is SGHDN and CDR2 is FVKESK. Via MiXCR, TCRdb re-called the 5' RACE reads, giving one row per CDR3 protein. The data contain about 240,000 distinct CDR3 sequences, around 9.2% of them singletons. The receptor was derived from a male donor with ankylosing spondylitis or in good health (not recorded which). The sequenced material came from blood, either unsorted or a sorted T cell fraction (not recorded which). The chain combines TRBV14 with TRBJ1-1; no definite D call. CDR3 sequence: CASSQDLLGGTEAFF. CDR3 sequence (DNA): TGTGCCAGCAGCCAAGATCTTCTTGGAGGCACTGAAGCTTTCTTT.